This paragraph covers one T cell receptor beta chain sequence. Its antigen is currently unknown. The source of the RNA was duplicate vials containing roughly 150,000 sorted CD8+ T cells for each subset. Investigators built TCR beta libraries using UMI-labeled 5' RACE. TCRdb reprocessed the 5' RACE reads, with one entry per CDR3 protein and no DNA. The sample table includes 3,500 to 5,000 distinct CDR3 sequences. In germline, CDR1 is MNHEY, CDR2 SMNVEV (reference sequence). This CDR3 has 16 residues. This specimen comes from a study of human CD8 memory T cell subsets. Overall study findings and caveats: Similarly high diversity was seen in stem-like memory and precursor exhausted T cells, but not in effector memory cells. Precursor exhausted T cells shared very few clonotypes with stem-like memory T cells.

The V and J genes are TRBV27 and TRBJ2-1; TCRdb indicates TRBD2, and absent DNA this call remains unverified. This TCR came from a human donor in good health. Specimen: CD8+ T cells from PBMCs. CDR3 sequence: CASSSIGRPSYNEQFF.